This paragraph covers one T cell receptor beta chain sequence. The specificity of this receptor is unknown. No qualities accompany the bases; no much larger clone lies one base away. Library prep was done by the immunoSEQ multiplex PCR assay. A mixture of 60 forward primers for TCR Vbeta segments and 13 reverse primers for TCR Jbeta segments was used in the multiplex PCR. The CDR3 region of rearranged TCR beta genes was amplified from genomic DNA with a multiplex PCR assay. On the Illumina HiSeq System, the amplified TCR beta libraries were sequenced as 87-base-pair reads. Per the authors' processing: Across the 666 repertoires, a later analysis counted roughly 84 million unique TCR beta chains, around 11 million of which were shared by at least two donors. Raw reads were error-corrected and collapsed into unique sequences by a nearest-neighbor algorithm in which closely related sequences were merged to remove PCR and sequencing errors. CDR3 sequences were aligned to IMGT reference sequences to assign V, D and J gene segments. Each retained sequence needed at least a six-nucleotide match to both a V gene segment and a J gene segment. A rearrangement counted as productive if the CDR3 had no stop codons and remained in frame with V and J, and every other rearrangement counted as non-productive. CDR3 was defined according to IMGT convention as the region running from the second conserved V-encoded cysteine to the conserved J-encoded phenylalanine. In an earlier analysis of around 540 of the donors, sequences lacking an unambiguous match to a single V gene segment were excluded. In an earlier analysis of several hundred of the donors, V segments were called functional above 56.7% productive rearrangements and were called segregating when the between-donor standard deviation exceeded 5%. A statistical classification framework was built for diagnosing cytomegalovirus status from the catalog of TCR beta chain sequences. In a later analysis, TCR nucleotide sequences were compared against IMGT/GENE-DB human TR gene sequences so that V and J genes could be assigned. In a later analysis, CDR3 sequences and most-parsimonious VDJ recombination scenarios were assigned using the TCRdist pipeline. In a later analysis, every TCR beta chain was defined by the combination of its CDR3 amino acid sequence and its V-gene family, and reads without a unique V-gene family were dropped. In a later analysis, some 600 highly shared, low-generation-probability nucleotide sequences were removed to address suspected cross-contamination and a sequencing artifact. A later analysis calculated a clonal expansion index for each public chain from normalized within-repertoire ranks of inferred template counts. In a later analysis, generation probabilities were computed using a VDJ recombination model fitted to out-of-frame rearrangements, and the results were checked against IGoR. In a later analysis, TCR-TCR, TCR-HLA and TCR-CMV co-occurrence was scored with hypergeometric tests, and a repertoire-size bias correction was applied to TCR pairs. A later analysis estimated false discovery rates by permuting HLA or CMV assignments 20 times. In a later analysis, co-occurring TCRs were grouped using DBSCAN, and TCRdist sequence similarity was added for clustering within HLA-allele-positive subsets. For co-occurrence clustering, repertoires with fewer than 30,000 or more than 120,000 public chains were excluded, along with several repertoires with anomalous nucleotide sharing. TCRdb holds this immuneACCESS table with in-frame rearrangements only. Some clones are missing; in checked studies, unresolved V genes explain under half, and the rest has no known cause. The V and J calls and clone size are taken from that table; D and trimming were inferred from the DNA. The sample table records some 160,000 clones; roughly 82% of these occur just once. The ten largest clones take up 1.5% to 2% of the sample.

The CDR3 has 14 amino acids, counting the end cysteine and phenylalanine. The CDR3 DNA has 42 bases and is translated from base 1. Reading the germline V gene (reference sequence) gives CDR1 LNHDA and CDR2 SQIVND. Deletion took 6 bases off V and 6 bases off J, with a span of 15 bases between the germline ends. The cohort was made up of roughly 670 healthy bone marrow donors. At the time of sampling, all cohort members were nominally healthy, though unrecorded immune exposures were likely present. The donor was CMV seronegative and was included in the group of a few hundred seronegative cohort members. Each donor provided a peripheral blood sample, and peripheral blood mononuclear cells were used for TCR beta sequencing. Genomic DNA was extracted from the blood cell samples with the Qiagen DNeasy Blood Extraction Kit. The data originate from a study of cytomegalovirus exposure and HLA in healthy donors (dated by TCRdb to the late 2010s). At the level of the whole study: An earlier analysis of 550 to 700 of the donors reported roughly 270 Gb of sequence data and 120 million or so unique TCR beta sequences from 150 million to 200 million T cells. Roughly 290 gigabases of sequencing data and 70 million to 100 million unique TCR sequences made up an early release that covered roughly 670 HLA-typed donors. The genetic ancestry cluster associated with self-reported Caucasian donors included 65% to 90% of the 398 genotyped donors. The study aimed to test whether cataloging public T cell receptors could reveal signatures of past pathogen exposure. The study used immunosequencing to profile the T cell repertoires of approximately 640 subjects and linked those repertoires to cytomegalovirus serostatus. Along with the approximately 670-subject first cohort, a separate validation cohort of over 90 different subjects was used. High-throughput TCR immunosequencing, statistical association of individual TCRs with disease status, and machine learning were combined to predict cytomegalovirus infection status. To study patterns of TCR occurrence, a later analysis re-analyzed previously published TCR beta repertoires from 550 to 800 donors and added high-resolution HLA genotyping. The later analysis used no new phenotypic data to find candidate immune exposures, relying instead on TCR beta sequences and their occurrence across donors. An earlier analysis of some 500 of the donors used high-throughput TCR beta sequencing to judge whether each TCR beta V gene segment behaved as functional or pseudogenic. Donor age, sex, ethnicity and CMV serostatus were compiled alongside the repertoire data. A later genetic analysis used genome-wide SNP genotypes for about 60% of the 666 donors, treating that subset as a discovery cohort. Every discovery cohort repertoire had been produced on one sequencing platform. HLA typing covered class I and class II loci at four-digit resolution. Typing coverage varied by locus: about 620-640 donors for A, B, C, DRB1 and DQB1; 522 for DQA1; over 600 for DPA1; more than 450 for DPB1. Because of strong linkage in the cohort, a few DR-DQ haplotypes were treated as single units for association and clustering. Among some 410 genotyped donors of the cohort, an average of around 220,000 unique TCR beta nucleotide sequences was sequenced per donor, of which 15% to 20% were non-productive. The paper's findings and limits, for the study overall: Because HLA typing was missing for some donors at each locus, association tests included only the typed subset. Several of the top co-occurrence clusters appeared to be linked to parvovirus B19, influenza, CMV and Epstein-Barr virus, according to a later analysis. Correlated functional status among segregating V segments might reflect linkage disequilibrium, but an unknown experimental factor could not be ruled out. Three of the identified cytomegalovirus-associated TCR beta chains were confirmed in vitro to be specific for cytomegalovirus antigens. Across donors, most TCR sequences were observed very rarely, whereas some public TCRs were present in many individuals. According to a later analysis, TCR association rates differed among HLA loci, with DRB1 alleles showing the most associated TCRs and HLA-C alleles showing the fewest. In both the original and validation cohorts, the classifier was reported to diagnose cytomegalovirus status with high specificity and sensitivity. The 87-base-pair reads could not distinguish some IMGT-functional V segments, including TRBV6-2 and TRBV6-3, so those segments were excluded. Most CMV-associated TCR beta chains appeared to be HLA-restricted in a later analysis, and the HLA associations seemed to be driven largely by CMV exposure. In a later analysis, some 18,000 TCR beta sequences were associated with specific HLA alleles at a false discovery rate of 0.05. In a later analysis, HLA-associated TCR beta chains were found to be more clonally expanded and to have lower generation probabilities than equally common non-associated chains. Strong co-occurrence of HLA alleles, especially DR and DQ, made assigning TCR associations to individual alleles difficult. A total of about 150 TCR beta chains were listed by the study as associated with cytomegalovirus. According to the authors, the approach could potentially be generalized to other disease states and immunological phenotypes. A cluster of highly shared sequence variants was judged likely to be a technical artifact of the sequencing pipeline. A later genetic analysis reported fewer N-insertions in productive TCRs among donors in an Asian-associated ancestry cluster than the roughly 700-donor mean. For the cohort, immune exposure information was limited to CMV serostatus. A further reported finding was that TCR beta sequences accurately predicted the HLA-A and HLA-B alleles for most subjects in the first cohort. In an earlier analysis of more than 450 of the donors, most TCR beta V segments were observed in productive rearrangements about 87% or about 30% of the time, broadly matching IMGT annotations. Because counts were too low, roughly 16 rarely observed V segments, including chromosome 9 orphons, were left out of the earlier analysis of 587 of the donors. Sequencing depth was assumed to be roughly uniform across donors in the presence/absence analyses, though that assumption may not hold. A later genetic analysis associated a missense DCLRE1C variant with V-gene and J-gene trimming of TCR beta chains, and an independent cohort replicated the association. In this cohort, only TCR beta chains were sequenced, and detectable features were limited by the absence of alpha or paired-chain data.

Sequenced input: PBMCs. The chain uses TRBV19 and TRBJ1-5, with no confident D gene call. This TCR was recovered from a woman aged 30 to 39 in good health and CMV-seronegative. CDR3 loop: CASSPTLVSQPQHF. The DNA reads as follows: TGTGCCAGTAGCCCGACCCTAGTAAGTCAGCCCCAGCATTTT.